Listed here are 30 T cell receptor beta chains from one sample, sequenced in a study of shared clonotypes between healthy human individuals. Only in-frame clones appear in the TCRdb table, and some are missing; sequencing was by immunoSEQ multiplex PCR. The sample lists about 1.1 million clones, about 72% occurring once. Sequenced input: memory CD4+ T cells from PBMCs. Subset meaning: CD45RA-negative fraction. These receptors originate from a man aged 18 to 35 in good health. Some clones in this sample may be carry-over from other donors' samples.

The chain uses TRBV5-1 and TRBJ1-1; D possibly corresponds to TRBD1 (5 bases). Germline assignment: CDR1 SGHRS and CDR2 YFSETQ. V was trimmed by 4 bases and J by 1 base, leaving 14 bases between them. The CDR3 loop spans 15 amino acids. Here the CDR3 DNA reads TGCGCCAGCAGCCCCCAACAGGTCCAGAACACTGAAGCTTTCTTT. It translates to CASSPQQVQNTEAFF.

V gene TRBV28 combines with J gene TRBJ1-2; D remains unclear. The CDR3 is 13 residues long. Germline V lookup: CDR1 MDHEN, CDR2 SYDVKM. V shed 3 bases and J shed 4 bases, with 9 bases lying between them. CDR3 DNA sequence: TGTGCCAGCAGTTTGACCTCCCCCTATGGCTACACCTTC. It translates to CASSLTSPYGYTF.

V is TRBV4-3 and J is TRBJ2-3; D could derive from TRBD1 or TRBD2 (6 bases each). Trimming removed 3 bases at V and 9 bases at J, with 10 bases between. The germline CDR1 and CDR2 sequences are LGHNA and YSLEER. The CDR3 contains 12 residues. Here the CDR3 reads CASSHGGRTQYF. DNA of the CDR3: TGCGCCAGCAGCCATGGGGGGCGCACGCAGTATTTT.

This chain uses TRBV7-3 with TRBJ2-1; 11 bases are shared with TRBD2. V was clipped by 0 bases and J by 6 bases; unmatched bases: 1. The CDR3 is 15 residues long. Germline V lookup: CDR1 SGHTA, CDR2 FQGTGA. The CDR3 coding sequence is TGTGCCAGCAGCTTAACTAGCGGGAGGGCCAATGAGCAGTTCTTC. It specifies CASSLTSGRANEQFF.

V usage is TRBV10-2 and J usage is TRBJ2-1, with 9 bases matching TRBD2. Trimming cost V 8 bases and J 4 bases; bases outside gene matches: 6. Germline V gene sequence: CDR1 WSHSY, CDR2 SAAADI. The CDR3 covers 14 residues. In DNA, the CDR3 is TGCGCCAGCGCCCTAGCGGGAAGGTACAATGAGCAGTTCTTC. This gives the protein CASALAGRYNEQFF.

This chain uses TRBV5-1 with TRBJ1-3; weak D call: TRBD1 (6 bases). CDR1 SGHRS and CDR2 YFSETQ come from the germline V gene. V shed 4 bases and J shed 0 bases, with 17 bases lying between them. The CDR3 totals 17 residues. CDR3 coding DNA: TGCGCCAGCAGCCTACCGGCCGGACAGAGCTCTGGAAACACCATATATTTT. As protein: CASSLPAGQSSGNTIYF.

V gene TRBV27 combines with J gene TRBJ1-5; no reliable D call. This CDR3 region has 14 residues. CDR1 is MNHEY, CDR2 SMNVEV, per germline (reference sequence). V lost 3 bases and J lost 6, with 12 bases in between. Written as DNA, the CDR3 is TGTGCCAGCAGTTTTTGGAGGGTGGGTCAGCCCCAGCATTTT. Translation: CASSFWRVGQPQHF.

The CDR3 sequence: CSVQGMGETQYF. CDR3 nucleotide sequence: TGCAGCGTTCAGGGGATGGGAGAGACCCAGTACTTC. The chain combines TRBV29-1 with TRBJ2-5, with D perhaps matching TRBD1 (6 bases). The CDR3 is made up of 12 amino acids. From germline, CDR1 is SQVTM and CDR2 ANQGSEA. Trimming took off 5 bases at V and 4 bases at J, with 11 bases between the two ends.

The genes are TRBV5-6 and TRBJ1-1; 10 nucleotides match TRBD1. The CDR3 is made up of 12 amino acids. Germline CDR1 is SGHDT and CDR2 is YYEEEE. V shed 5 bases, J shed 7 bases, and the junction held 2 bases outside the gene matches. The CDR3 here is CASSRTGGEAFF. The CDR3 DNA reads TGTGCCAGCAGTCGGACAGGGGGTGAAGCTTTCTTT.

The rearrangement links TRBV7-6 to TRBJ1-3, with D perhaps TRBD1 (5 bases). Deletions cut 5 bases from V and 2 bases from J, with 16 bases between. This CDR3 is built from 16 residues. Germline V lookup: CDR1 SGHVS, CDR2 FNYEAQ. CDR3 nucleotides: TGTGCCAGCAGCGGGAAGGGCTGGGGGGCTGGAAACACCATATATTTT. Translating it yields CASSGKGWGAGNTIYF. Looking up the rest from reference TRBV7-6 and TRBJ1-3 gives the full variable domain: GAGVSQSPRYKVTKRGQDVALRCDPISGHVSLYWYRQALGQGPEFLTYFNYEAQQDKSGLPNDRFSAERPEGSISTLTIQRTEQRDSAMYRCASSGKGWGAGNTIYFGEGSWLTVV.

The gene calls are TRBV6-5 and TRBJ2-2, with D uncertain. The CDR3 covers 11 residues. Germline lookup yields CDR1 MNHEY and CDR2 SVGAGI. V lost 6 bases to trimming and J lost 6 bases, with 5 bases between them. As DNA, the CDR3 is TGTGCCAGCAGGCGGTCCGGGGAGCTGTTTTTT. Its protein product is CASRRSGELFF.

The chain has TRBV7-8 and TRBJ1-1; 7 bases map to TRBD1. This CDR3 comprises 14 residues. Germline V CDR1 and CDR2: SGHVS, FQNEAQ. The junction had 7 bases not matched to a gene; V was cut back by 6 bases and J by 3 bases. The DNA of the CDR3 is TGTGCCAGCAGTGCTCAGGGGGGGGACACTGAAGCTTTCTTT. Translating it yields CASSAQGGDTEAFF.

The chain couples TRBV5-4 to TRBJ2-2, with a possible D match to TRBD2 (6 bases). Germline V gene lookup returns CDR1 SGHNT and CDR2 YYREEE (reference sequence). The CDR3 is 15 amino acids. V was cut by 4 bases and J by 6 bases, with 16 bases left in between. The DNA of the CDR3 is TGTGCCAGCAGCCCCAAAAGGGGAGGAGCCGGGGAGCTGTTTTTT. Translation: CASSPKRGGAGELFF. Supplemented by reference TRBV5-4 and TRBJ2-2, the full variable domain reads ETGVTQSPTHLIKTRGQQVTLRCSSQSGHNTVSWYQQALGQGPQFIFQYYREEENGRGNFPPRFSGLQFPNYSSELNVNALELDDSALYLCASSPKRGGAGELFFGEGSRLTVL.

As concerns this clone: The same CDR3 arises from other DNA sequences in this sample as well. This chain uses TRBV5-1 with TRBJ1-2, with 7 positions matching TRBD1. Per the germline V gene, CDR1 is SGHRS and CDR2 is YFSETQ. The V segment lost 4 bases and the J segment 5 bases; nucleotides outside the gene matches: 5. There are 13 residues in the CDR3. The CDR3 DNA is TGCGCCAGCAGCATAGGGACAGAATATGGCTACACCTTC. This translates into CASSIGTEYGYTF.

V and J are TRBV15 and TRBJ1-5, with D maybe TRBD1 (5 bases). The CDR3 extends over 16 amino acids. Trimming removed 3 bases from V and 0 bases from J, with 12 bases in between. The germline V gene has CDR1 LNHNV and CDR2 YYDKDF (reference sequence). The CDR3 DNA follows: TGTGCCACCAGCAGTGGTAGGGGTTATAGCAATCAGCCCCAGCATTTT. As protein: CATSSGRGYSNQPQHF. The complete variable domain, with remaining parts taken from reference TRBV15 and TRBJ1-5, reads DAMVIQNPRYQVTQFGKPVTLSCSQTLNHNVMYWYQQKSSQAPKLLFHYYDKDFNNEADTPDNFQSRRPNTSFCFLDIRSPGLGDTAMYLCATSSGRGYSNQPQHFGDGTRLSIL.

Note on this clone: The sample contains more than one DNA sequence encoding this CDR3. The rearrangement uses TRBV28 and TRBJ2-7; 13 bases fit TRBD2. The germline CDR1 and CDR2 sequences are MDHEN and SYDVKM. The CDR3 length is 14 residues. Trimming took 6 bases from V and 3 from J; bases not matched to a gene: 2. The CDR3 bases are TGTGCCAGCAGCAGGACTAGCGGGAGCTACGAGCAGTACTTC. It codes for CASSRTSGSYEQYF. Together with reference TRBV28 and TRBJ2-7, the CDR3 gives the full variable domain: DVKVTQSSRYLVKRTGEKVFLECVQDMDHENMFWYRQDPGLGLRLIYFSYDVKMKEKGDIPEGYSVSREKKERFSLILESASTNQTSMYLCASSRTSGSYEQYFGPGTRLTVT.

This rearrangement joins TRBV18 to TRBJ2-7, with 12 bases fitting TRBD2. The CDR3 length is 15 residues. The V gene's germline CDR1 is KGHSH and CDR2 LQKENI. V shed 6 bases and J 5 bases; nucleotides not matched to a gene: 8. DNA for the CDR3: TGTGCCAGCTCGCCGACTAGCGGGAGCTTCAACGAGCAGTACTTC. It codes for CASSPTSGSFNEQYF.

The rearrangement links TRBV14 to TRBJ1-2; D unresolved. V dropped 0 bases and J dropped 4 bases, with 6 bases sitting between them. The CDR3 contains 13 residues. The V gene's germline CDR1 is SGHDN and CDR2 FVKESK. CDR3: CASSQDTVYGYTF. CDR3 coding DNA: TGTGCCAGCAGCCAAGACACGGTCTATGGCTACACCTTC.

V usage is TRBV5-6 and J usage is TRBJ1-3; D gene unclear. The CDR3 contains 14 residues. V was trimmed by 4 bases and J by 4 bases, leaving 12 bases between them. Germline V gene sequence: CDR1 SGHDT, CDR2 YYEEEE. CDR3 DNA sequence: TGTGCCAGCAGCCGGACTAGGGCCGGAAACACCATATATTTT. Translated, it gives CASSRTRAGNTIYF.

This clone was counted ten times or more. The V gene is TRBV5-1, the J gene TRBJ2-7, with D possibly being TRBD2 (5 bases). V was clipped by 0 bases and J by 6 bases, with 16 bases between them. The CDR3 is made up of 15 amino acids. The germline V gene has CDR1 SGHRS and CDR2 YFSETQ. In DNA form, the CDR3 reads TGCGCCAGCAGCTTGGTGGTCGGGGTCGTGTCCGAGCAGTACTTC. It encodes CASSLVVGVVSEQYF. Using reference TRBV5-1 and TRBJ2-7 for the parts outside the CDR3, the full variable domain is KAGVTQTPRYLIKTRGQQVTLSCSPISGHRSVSWYQQTPGQGLQFLFEYFSETQRNKGNFPGRFSGRQFSNSRSEMNVSTLELGDSALYLCASSLVVGVVSEQYFGPGTRLTVT.

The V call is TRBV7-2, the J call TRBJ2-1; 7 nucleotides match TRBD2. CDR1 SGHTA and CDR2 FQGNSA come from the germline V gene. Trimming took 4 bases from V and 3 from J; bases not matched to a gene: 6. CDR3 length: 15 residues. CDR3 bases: TGTGCCAGCAGCTCCATGGGCGGGAGCTACAATGAGCAGTTCTTC. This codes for CASSSMGGSYNEQFF.

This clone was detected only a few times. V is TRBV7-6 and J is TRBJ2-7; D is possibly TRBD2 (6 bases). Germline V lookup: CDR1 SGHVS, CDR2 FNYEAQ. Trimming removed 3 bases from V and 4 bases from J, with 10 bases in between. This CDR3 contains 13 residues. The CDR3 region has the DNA TGTGCCAGCAGCTTCGGGGGAGCGTACGAGCAGTACTTC. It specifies CASSFGGAYEQYF.

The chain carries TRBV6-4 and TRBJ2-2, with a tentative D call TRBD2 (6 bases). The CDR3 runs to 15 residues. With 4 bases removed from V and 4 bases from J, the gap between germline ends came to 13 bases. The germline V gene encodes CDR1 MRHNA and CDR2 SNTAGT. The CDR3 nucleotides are TGTGCCAGCAGTGGGGGACTTTCCCCCACCGGGGAGCTGTTTTTT. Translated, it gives CASSGGLSPTGELFF.

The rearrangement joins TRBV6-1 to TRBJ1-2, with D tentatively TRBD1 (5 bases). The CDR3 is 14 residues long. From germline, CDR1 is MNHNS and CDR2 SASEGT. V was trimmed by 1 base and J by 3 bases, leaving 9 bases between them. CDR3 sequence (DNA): TGTGCCAGCAGTGAAGGGACCAGGGACTATGGCTACACCTTC. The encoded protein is CASSEGTRDYGYTF.

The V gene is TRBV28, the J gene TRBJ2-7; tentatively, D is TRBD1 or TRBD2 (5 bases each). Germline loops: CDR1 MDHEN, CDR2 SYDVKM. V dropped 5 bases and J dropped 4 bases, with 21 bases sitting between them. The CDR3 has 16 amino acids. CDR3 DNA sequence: TGTGCCAGCAGTGGGGGTGGGGGTAACAACGCGTACGAGCAGTACTTC. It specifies CASSGGGGNNAYEQYF.

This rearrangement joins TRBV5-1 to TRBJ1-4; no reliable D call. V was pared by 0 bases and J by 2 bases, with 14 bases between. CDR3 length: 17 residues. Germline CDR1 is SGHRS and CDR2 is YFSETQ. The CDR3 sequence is CASSLVPGLTTNEKLFF. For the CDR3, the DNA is TGCGCCAGCAGCTTGGTCCCGGGCTTAACGACTAATGAAAAACTGTTTTTT.

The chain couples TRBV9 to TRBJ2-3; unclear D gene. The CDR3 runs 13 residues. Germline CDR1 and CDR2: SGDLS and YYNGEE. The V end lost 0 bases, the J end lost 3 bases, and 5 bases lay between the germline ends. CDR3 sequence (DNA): TGTGCCAGCAGCGTAGAAAGGACAGATACGCAGTATTTT. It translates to CASSVERTDTQYF.

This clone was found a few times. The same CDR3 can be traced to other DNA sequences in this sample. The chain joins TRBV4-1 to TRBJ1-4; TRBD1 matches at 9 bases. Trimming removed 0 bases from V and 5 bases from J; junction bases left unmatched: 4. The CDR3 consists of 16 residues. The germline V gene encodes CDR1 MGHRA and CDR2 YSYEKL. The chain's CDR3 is CASSQDGTGKNEKLFF. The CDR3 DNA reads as TGCGCCAGCAGCCAAGACGGGACAGGGAAAAATGAAAAACTGTTTTTT.

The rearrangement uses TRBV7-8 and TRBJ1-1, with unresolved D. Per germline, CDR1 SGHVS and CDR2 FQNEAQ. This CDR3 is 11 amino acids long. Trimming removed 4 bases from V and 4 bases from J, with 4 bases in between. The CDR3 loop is CASSYTTEAFF. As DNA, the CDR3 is TGTGCCAGCAGCTATACCACTGAAGCTTTCTTT.

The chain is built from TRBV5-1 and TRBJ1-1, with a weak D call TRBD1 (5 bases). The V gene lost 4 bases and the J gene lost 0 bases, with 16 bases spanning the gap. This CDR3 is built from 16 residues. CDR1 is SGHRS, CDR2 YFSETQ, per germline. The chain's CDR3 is CASSRAEGMMNTEAFF. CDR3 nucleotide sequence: TGCGCCAGCAGCCGGGCAGAGGGGATGATGAACACTGAAGCTTTCTTT.